This T cell receptor (beta chain) was found in a study of T-cell memory formation after mild COVID-19. General study findings and limits: Confirmation of SARS-CoV-2 specificity was lacking for second-wave clones peaking day 37. Clones contracting across day 15 to 85 had a balanced CD4/CD8 profile; later expanding clones leaned CD4+. Most CD4+ clones that shrank were in CM and EM, while CD8+ ones turned up in EMRA.

This clonotype occurred a few times. The target antigen is unknown. TCRdb analysed the 5' RACE reads with MiXCR anew, one entry per CDR3 protein. The sample carries hundreds of thousands of distinct CDR3 sequences, around an eighth recorded once. With 2 bases clipped from V and 1 base from J, the junction kept 18 bases outside the gene matches. CDR3 length equals 20 residues. Germline loops: CDR1 SGHTA, CDR2 FQGNSA. Sample: PBMCs or a T cell subset sorted from them (not recorded which). The receptor was derived from a man younger than 35 who had mild COVID-19 (a few samples of this study predate the infection). Cell type and time point are not known. The rearrangement joins TRBV7-2 to TRBJ2-3, with TRBD2 matching over 7 bases. The CDR3 here is CASSLRWASGSTPRTDTQYF. The CDR3 coding sequence is TGTGCCAGCAGCTTACGTTGGGCTAGCGGTTCAACGCCTCGCACAGATACGCAGTATTTT.